The sequence of this T cell receptor beta chain was determined in a study of T cell clones after liver transplantation. For the study at large: Post-transplant blood was tracked for graft-donor-reactive T cell clones identified in a pre-transplant mixed lymphocyte reaction. Three of eight recipients were HCV-positive; others had non-autoimmune, non-viral indications. Patients counted as tolerant after at least one year off all immunosuppression, enzymes not exceeding twice normal.

The CDR3 consists of 15 residues. Germline CDR1 is MNHNS and CDR2 is SASEGT. Trimming took off 6 bases at V and 3 bases at J, with 16 bases between the two ends. Profiling relied on immunoSEQ multiplex PCR, and the TCRdb table lists in-frame clones only, not all of them. The sample includes tens of thousands of clones, roughly four fifths of them seen just once. The sequence derives from a human patient who received a liver transplant. Part of the T cells may come from the graft donor. The rearrangement uses TRBV6-1 and TRBJ2-3, with D maybe TRBD1 (5 bases). The source material was CD4+ T cells from blood, sampled 46 months after liver transplant. The DNA for the CDR3 is TGTGCCAGCAGCGTACAGGCTCCAAAGACAGATACGCAGTATTTT. It codes for CASSVQAPKTDTQYF.